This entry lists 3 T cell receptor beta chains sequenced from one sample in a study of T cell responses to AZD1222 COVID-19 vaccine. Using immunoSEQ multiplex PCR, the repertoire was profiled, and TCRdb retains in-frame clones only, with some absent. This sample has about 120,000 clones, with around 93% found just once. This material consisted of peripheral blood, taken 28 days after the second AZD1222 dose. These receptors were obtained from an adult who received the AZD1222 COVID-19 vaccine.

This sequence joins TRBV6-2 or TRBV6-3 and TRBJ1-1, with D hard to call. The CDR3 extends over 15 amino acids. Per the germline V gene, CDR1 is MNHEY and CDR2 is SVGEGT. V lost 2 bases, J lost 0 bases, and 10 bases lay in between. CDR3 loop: CASSYRRELNTEAFF. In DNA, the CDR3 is TGTGCCAGCAGTTACAGGAGGGAACTGAACACTGAAGCTTTCTTT.

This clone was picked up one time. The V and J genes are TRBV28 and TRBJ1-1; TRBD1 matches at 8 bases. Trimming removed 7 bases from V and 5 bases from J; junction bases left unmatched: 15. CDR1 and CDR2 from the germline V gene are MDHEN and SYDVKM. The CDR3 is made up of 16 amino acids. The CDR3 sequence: CASNPRGTGGSTEAFF. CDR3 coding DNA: TGTGCCAGCAACCCTAGGGGTACAGGGGGGAGTACTGAAGCTTTCTTT.

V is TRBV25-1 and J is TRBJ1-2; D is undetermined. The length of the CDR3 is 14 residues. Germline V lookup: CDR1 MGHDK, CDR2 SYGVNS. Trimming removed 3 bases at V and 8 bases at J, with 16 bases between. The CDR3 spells CASSDPGRSRGYTF. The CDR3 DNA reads TGTGCCAGCAGTGATCCCGGACGGTCGAGGGGCTACACCTTC.